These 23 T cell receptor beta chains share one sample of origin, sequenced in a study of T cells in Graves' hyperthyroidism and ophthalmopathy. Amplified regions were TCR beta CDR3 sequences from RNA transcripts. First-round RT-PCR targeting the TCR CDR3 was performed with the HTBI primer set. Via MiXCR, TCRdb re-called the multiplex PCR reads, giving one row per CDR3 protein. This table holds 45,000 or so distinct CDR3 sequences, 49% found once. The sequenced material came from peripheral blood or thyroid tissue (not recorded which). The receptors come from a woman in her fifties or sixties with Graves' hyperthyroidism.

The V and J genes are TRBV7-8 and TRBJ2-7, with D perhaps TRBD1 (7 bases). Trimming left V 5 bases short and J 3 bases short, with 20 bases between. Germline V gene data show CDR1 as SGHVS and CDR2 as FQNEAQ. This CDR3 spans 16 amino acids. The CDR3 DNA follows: TGTGCCAGCAGCATAAGCCAGGGGGGCCGTTACTACGAGCAGTACTTC. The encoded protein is CASSISQGGRYYEQYF.

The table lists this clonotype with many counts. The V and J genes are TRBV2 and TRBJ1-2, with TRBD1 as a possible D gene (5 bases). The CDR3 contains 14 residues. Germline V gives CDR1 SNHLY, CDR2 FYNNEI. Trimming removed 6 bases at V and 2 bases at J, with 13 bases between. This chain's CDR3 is CASSQGRVNYGYTF. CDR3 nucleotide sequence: TGTGCCAGCAGCCAGGGACGGGTAAACTATGGCTACACCTTC.

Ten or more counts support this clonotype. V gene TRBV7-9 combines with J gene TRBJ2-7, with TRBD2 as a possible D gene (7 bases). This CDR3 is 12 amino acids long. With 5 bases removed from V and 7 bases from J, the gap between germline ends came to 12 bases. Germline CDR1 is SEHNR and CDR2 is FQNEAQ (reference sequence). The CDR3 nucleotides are TGTGCCAGCAGCACCGGGGGGCTGGAGCAGTACTTC. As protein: CASSTGGLEQYF.

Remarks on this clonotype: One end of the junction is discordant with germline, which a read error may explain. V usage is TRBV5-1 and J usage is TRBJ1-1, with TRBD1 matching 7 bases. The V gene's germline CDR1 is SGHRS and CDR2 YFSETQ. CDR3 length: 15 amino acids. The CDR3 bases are TGCGCCAGCAGCCATTCCGACAGGGAGAACACTGGAGCTTTCTTT. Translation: CASSHSDRENTGAFF. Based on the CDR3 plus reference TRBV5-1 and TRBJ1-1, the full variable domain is KAGVTQTPRYLIKTRGQQVTLSCSPISGHRSVSWYQQTPGQGLQFLFEYFSETQRNKGNFPGRFSGRQFSNSRSEMNVSTLELGDSALYLCASSHSDRENTGAFFGQGTRLTVV.

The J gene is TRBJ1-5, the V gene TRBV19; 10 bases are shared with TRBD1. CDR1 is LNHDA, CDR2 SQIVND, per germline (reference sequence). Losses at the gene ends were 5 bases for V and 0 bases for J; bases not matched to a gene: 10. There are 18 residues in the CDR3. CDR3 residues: CASSPSGTGANSNQPQHF. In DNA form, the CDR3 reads TGTGCCAGTAGTCCCTCCGGGACAGGGGCCAATAGCAATCAGCCCCAGCATTTT.

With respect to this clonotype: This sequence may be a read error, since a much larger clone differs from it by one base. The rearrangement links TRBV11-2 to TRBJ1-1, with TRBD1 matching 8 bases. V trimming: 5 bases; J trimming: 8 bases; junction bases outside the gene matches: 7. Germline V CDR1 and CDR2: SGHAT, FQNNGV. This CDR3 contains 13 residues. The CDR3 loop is CASSDRGSQEAFF. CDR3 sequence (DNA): TGTGCCAGCAGCGACAGGGGCTCCCAGGAAGCTTTCTTT.

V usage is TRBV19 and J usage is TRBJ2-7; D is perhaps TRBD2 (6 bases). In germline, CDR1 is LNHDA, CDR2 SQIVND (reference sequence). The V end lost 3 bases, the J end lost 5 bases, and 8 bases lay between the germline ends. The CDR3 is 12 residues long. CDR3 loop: CASSMAGNEQYF. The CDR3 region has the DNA TGTGCCAGTAGTATGGCGGGGAACGAGCAGTACTTC.

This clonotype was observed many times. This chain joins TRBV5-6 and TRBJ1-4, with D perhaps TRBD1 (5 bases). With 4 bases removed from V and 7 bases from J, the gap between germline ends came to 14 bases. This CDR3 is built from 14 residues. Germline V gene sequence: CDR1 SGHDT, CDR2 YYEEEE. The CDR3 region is CASSIRDWGEKLFF. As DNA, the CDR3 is TGTGCCAGCAGCATACGGGACTGGGGTGAAAAACTGTTTTTT. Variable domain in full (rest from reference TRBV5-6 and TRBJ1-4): DAGVTQSPTHLIKTRGQQVTLRCSPKSGHDTVSWYQQALGQGPQFIFQYYEEEERQRGNFPDRFSGHQFPNYSSELNVNALLLGDSALYLCASSIRDWGEKLFFGSGTQLSVL.

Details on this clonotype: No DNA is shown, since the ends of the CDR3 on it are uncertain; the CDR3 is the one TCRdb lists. CDR3 protein: CASMGQGIFTFGSGTQYF. The chain combines TRBV4-3 with TRBJ2-5; the DNA was not compared with TRBD1, the D call given in the table. Looked up from germline, CDR1 is LGHNA and CDR2 is YSLEER. The CDR3 adds up to 18 amino acids, both ends counted.

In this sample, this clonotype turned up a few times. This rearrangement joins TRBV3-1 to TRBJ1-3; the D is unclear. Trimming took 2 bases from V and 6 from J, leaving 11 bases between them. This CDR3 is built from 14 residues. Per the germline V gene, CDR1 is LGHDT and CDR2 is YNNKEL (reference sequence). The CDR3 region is CASSQPGGENTIYF. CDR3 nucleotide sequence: TGTGCCAGCAGCCAACCGGGTGGGGAAAACACCATATATTTT.

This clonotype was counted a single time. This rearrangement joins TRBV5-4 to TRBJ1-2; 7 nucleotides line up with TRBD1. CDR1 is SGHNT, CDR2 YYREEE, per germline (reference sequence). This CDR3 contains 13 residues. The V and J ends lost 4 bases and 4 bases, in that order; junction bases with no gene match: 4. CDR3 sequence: CASSPGTVYGYTF. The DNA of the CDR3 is TGTGCCAGCAGCCCTGGGACAGTCTATGGCTACACCTTC.

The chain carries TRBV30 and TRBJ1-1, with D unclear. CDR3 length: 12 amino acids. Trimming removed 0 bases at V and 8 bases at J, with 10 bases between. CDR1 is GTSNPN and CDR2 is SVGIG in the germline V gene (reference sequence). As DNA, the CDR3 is TGTGCCTGGAGTGTAGGGAACCACGAAGCTTTCTTT. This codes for CAWSVGNHEAFF.

DNA for the CDR3: TGCGCCAGCAGCCACGGACTAGCACGACAAGACCAAGAGACCCAGTACTTC. Its translation: CASSHGLARQDQETQYF. The V gene is TRBV4-1, the J gene TRBJ2-5; 8 bases are a match to TRBD2. CDR3 size: 17 residues. Germline CDR1 is MGHRA and CDR2 is YSYEKL. With 3 bases clipped from V and 0 bases from J, the junction kept 9 bases outside the gene matches.

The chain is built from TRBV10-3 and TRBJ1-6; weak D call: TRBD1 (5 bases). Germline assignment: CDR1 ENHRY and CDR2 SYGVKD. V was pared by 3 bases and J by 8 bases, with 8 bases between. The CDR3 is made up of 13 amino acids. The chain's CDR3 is CAISDRQYSPLHF. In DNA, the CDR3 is TGTGCCATCAGTGACCGACAGTATTCACCCCTCCACTTT.

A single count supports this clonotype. The CDR3 spells CSAAPQVGNSPLHF. The CDR3 DNA is TGCAGTGCTGCGCCACAGGTCGGTAATTCACCCCTCCACTTT. J is TRBJ1-6 and V is TRBV20-1; D is possibly TRBD1 (5 bases). The CDR3 has 14 residues. Germline V gene lookup returns CDR1 DFQATT and CDR2 SNEGSKA (reference sequence). V was clipped by 5 bases and J by 6 bases, with 14 bases between them.

The CDR3 DNA is TGTGCCAGCAGTCACCAGGGTGCCCGCTACGAGCAGTACTTC. This gives the protein CASSHQGARYEQYF. The rearrangement uses TRBV28 and TRBJ2-7, with a tentative D call TRBD1 (5 bases). This CDR3 spans 14 amino acids. V gave up 5 bases and J gave up 3 bases, with 14 bases separating them. The germline CDR1 and CDR2 sequences are MDHEN and SYDVKM.

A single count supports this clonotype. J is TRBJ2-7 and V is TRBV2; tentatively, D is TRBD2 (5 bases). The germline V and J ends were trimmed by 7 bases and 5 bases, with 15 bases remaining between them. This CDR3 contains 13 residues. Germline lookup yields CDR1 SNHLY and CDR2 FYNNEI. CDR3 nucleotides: TGTGCCAGCAAGGGAGCCTTGTCCCACGAGCAGTACTTC. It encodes CASKGALSHEQYF. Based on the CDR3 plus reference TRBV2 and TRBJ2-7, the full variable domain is EPEVTQTPSHQVTQMGQEVILRCVPISNHLYFYWYRQILGQKVEFLVSFYNNEISEKSEIFDDQFSVERPDGSNFTLKIRSTKLEDSAMYFCASKGALSHEQYFGPGTRLTVT.

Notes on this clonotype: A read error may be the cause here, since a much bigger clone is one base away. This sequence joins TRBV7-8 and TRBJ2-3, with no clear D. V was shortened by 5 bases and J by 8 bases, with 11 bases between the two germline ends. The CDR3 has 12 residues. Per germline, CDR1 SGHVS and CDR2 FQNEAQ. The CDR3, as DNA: TGTGCCAGCAGCAACCGGCAAGGTACGCAGTATTTT. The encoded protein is CASSNRQGTQYF.

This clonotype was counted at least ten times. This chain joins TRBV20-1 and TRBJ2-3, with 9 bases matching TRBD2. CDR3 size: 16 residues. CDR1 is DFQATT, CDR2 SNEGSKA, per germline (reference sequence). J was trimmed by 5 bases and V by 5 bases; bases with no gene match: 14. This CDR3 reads CSAAVAGVRVGDTQYF. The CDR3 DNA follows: TGCAGTGCTGCGGTAGCGGGAGTTAGGGTAGGAGATACGCAGTATTTT.

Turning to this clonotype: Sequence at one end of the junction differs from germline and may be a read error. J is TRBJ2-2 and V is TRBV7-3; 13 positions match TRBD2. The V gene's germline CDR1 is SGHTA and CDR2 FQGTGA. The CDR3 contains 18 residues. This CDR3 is CASSLYPGLAGKNGELSF. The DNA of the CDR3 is TGTGCCAGCAGCCTATACCCGGGACTAGCGGGAAAGAACGGGGAGCTGTCTTTT.

The CDR3 DNA reads as TGCAGTGCTAGTGGACTAGCGGGAAGCGAGCAGTACTTC. It codes for CSASGLAGSEQYF. The chain combines TRBV20-1 with TRBJ2-7, with 12 bases that match TRBD2. The CDR3 spans 13 residues. J gave up 6 bases and V 3 bases, and 3 bases lay outside the gene matches. The V gene's germline CDR1 is DFQATT and CDR2 SNEGSKA (reference sequence).

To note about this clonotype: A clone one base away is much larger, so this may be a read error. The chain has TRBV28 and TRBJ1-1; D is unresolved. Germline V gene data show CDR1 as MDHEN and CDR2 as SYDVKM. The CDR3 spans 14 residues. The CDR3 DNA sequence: TGTGCCAGCAGTTCCGGACGGAGGAACACTGAAGTTTTCTTT. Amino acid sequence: CASSSGRRNTEVFF.

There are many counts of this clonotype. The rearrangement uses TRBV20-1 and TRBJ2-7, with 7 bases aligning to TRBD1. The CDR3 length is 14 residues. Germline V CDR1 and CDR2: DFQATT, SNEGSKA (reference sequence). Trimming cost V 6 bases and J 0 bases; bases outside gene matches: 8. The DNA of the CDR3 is TGCAGTGCCCGTCGGGGACAGTCCTCCTACGAGCAGTACTTC. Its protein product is CSARRGQSSYEQYF.